The rows below give T cell receptor beta chains drawn from one sample of a study of radiotherapy plus CTLA-4 blockade in lung cancer. Only in-frame clones appear in the TCRdb table, and some are missing; sequencing was by immunoSEQ multiplex PCR. The table records tens of thousands of clones, over 60% of them present only once. The starting material was peripheral blood, obtained from a patient treated with radiotherapy plus ipilimumab. The receptor set was obtained from a human donor with non-small cell lung cancer who had stable disease on radiotherapy plus ipilimumab. Both conserved end residues are part of each CDR3. D genes are given only for firm matches. Size tells how often a clone was seen (once, few, many) or the class of an expanded clone, and some rows leave it out.

v_gene	d_gene	j_gene	abundance	CDR3nt	CDR3aa
TRBV4-1	.	TRBJ1-2	few	TGCGCCAGCAGCCAAGGACCGGATGCGGGAGGCTACACCTTC	CASSQGPDAGGYTF
TRBV7-8	.	TRBJ2-1	.	TGTGCCAGCACCTCAGGGGTGCAGGGCGAGCAGTTCTTC	CASTSGVQGEQFF
TRBV5-6	.	TRBJ1-5	few	TGTGCCAGCAGCTTGTACAATCAGCCCCAGCATTTT	CASSLYNQPQHF
TRBV7-9	.	TRBJ2-7	few	TGTGCCAGCAGCGAAACAGGTTACTACGAGCAGTACTTC	CASSETGYYEQYF
TRBV30	TRBD1	TRBJ1-2	once	TGTGCCTACCACCGGGACAGTAGCATCTATGGCTACACCTTC	CAYHRDSSIYGYTF
TRBV10-1	.	TRBJ1-1	.	TGCGCCAGCAGTGGACGAAGGGACATGAACACTGAAGCTTTCTTT	CASSGRRDMNTEAFF
TRBV9	TRBD1	TRBJ2-7	.	TGTGCCAGCAGCGCAACCTGGGACAGGGGAACCTACGAGCAGTACTTC	CASSATWDRGTYEQYF
TRBV9	.	TRBJ2-3	few	TGTGCCAGCAGAGCTACGGGGGGCCGGTCAGATACGCAGTATTTT	CASRATGGRSDTQYF
TRBV5-4	.	TRBJ1-2	once	TGTGCCAGCACACTGCAGGGGTGGGGGGGCTACACCTTC	CASTLQGWGGYTF
TRBV27	TRBD1	TRBJ2-7	.	TGTGCCAGCAGTTTTTCCAGGGGGTTCTACGAGCAGTACTTC	CASSFSRGFYEQYF
TRBV11-3	.	TRBJ2-4	.	TGTGCCAGCAGTCAAACAGGTCTCTTCCAGTACTTC	CASSQTGLFQYF
TRBV29-1	.	TRBJ1-5	.	TGCAGCGTTTCCGGGGGTAGCAATCAGCCCCAGCATTTT	CSVSGGSNQPQHF
TRBV6-6	.	TRBJ1-5	.	TGTGCCAGCAGTTACAAGGCAGGGGAAAGCAATCAGCCCCAGCATTTT	CASSYKAGESNQPQHF
TRBV5-1	.	TRBJ1-1	few	TGCGCCAGCATGACGGGGGACTATGTAGGGACTGAAGCTTTCTTT	CASMTGDYVGTEAFF
TRBV14	.	TRBJ2-2	.	TGTGCCAGCAGCCAGGGCGGACATTTCCAGAACACCGGGGAGCTGTTTTTT	CASSQGGHFQNTGELFF
TRBV15	.	TRBJ1-4	few	TGTGCCACCAGCAGCCATAGACTGTCAACTAATGAAAAACTGTTTTTT	CATSSHRLSTNEKLFF
TRBV2	TRBD1	TRBJ2-3	few	TGTGCCAGCAGGGGACAGATCACAGATACGCAGTATTTT	CASRGQITDTQYF
TRBV5-4	.	TRBJ1-1	.	TGTGCCAGCAGCTTAGACATCAACACTGAAGCTTTCTTT	CASSLDINTEAFF
TRBV4-1	TRBD2	TRBJ2-3	.	TGCGCCAGCAGCCAAGTCTCGCGGGGGTTTTTAGATACGCAGTATTTT	CASSQVSRGFLDTQYF
TRBV5-4	TRBD1	TRBJ2-3	.	TGTGCCAGCAGCAAGGGACAGGGACGCACAGATACGCAGTATTTT	CASSKGQGRTDTQYF
TRBV5-1	.	TRBJ2-5	.	TGCGCCAGCAGCTTGGGTGGGGCAGCCACACAAGAGACCCAGTACTTC	CASSLGGAATQETQYF
TRBV18	TRBD1	TRBJ1-1	.	TGTGCCAGCTCACCATTGGGACAGGCGAACACTGAAGCTTTCTTT	CASSPLGQANTEAFF
TRBV29-1	TRBD1	TRBJ2-7	few	TGCAGCGTTCAGACAGGGGGCGTCTACGAGCAGTACTTC	CSVQTGGVYEQYF
TRBV29-1	.	TRBJ2-7	.	TGCAGCGTTCAGGGCACCTACGAGCAGTACTTC	CSVQGTYEQYF
TRBV9	.	TRBJ1-5	few	TGTGCCAGCAGCGTAGGTTGGGCAGACTACAATCAGCCCCAGCATTTT	CASSVGWADYNQPQHF
TRBV5-4	.	TRBJ2-3	few	TGTGCCAGCAGCTTGAGGCTAGGAGGCACAGATACGCAGTATTTT	CASSLRLGGTDTQYF
TRBV11-1	.	TRBJ1-4	once	TGTGCCAGCAGCCCACCCGGTGGAACTAATGAAAAACTGTTTTTT	CASSPPGGTNEKLFF
TRBV30	.	TRBJ1-5	.	TGTGCCTGGAAGGCAGGGGCGAGAGGGGATCAGCCCCAGCATTTT	CAWKAGARGDQPQHF
TRBV4-1	TRBD1	TRBJ1-5	few	TGCGCCAGCAGCCAACCTAGGGACAGCCTAAGCAATCAGCCCCAGCATTTT	CASSQPRDSLSNQPQHF
TRBV5-4	.	TRBJ1-2	.	TGTGCCAGCAGCTTGGGCACAGTTGATGGCTACACCTTC	CASSLGTVDGYTF
TRBV7-9	.	TRBJ2-5	.	TGTGCCAGCAGTTCTACTGGGACATTGAGCCAAGAGACCCAGTACTTC	CASSSTGTLSQETQYF
TRBV19	TRBD1	TRBJ1-6	.	TGTGCCAGTAGTATCCAAGGACAGGGTACACCCCTCCACTTT	CASSIQGQGTPLHF
TRBV27	.	TRBJ2-2	few	TGTGCCAGCAGTATGGGCAGGGTCTACACCGGGGAGCTGTTTTTT	CASSMGRVYTGELFF
TRBV10-3	.	TRBJ1-2	.	TGTGCCATCAGTGAGCCAGGGCTTTACTATGGCTACACCTTC	CAISEPGLYYGYTF
TRBV15	TRBD1	TRBJ2-1	.	TGTGCCACCAGGGAAAGGACAGGGTTCCATGAGCAGTTCTTC	CATRERTGFHEQFF
TRBV6-6	.	TRBJ2-7	.	TGTGCCGCGACTTCGCGGAGCTCCTACGAGCAGTACTTC	CAATSRSSYEQYF
TRBV10-3	TRBD2	TRBJ2-1	many	TGTGCCATCAGAGGCGGGGGGTCCATAGGCAATGAGCAGTTCTTC	CAIRGGGSIGNEQFF
TRBV5-6	TRBD1	TRBJ2-3	.	TGTGCCAGCAGTTCAGGACAGGGGGCTGGAGATACGCAGTATTTT	CASSSGQGAGDTQYF
TRBV4-1	TRBD1	TRBJ1-2	.	TGCGCCAGCAGCCAAGATACAGGGGCTATCTATGGCTACACCTTC	CASSQDTGAIYGYTF
TRBV30	.	TRBJ1-5	.	TGTGCCTGGAGCCGGGGTACGGGGGGCAATCAGCCCCAGCATTTT	CAWSRGTGGNQPQHF
TRBV18	TRBD1	TRBJ2-7	.	TGTGCCAGCTCATCGGACAGGAATTCCTACGAGCAGTACTTC	CASSSDRNSYEQYF
TRBV10-3	TRBD1	TRBJ2-7	.	TGTGCCATCAGTGAGGCCGGGACAGTGATATACGAGCAGTACTTC	CAISEAGTVIYEQYF
TRBV7-9	.	TRBJ1-2	.	TGTGCCAGCTACCCCGCGGAGCAGGGAGGGTTCGGCTATGGCTACACCTTC	CASYPAEQGGFGYGYTF
TRBV11-2	.	TRBJ2-5	.	TGTGCCAGCAGCCCCCCCCAGGGAAGAGAGACCCAGTACTTC	CASSPPQGRETQYF
TRBV6-1	TRBD1	TRBJ1-4	.	TGTGCCAGCAGGGAATCCGCGGGACAGAGTGAAAAACTGTTTTTT	CASRESAGQSEKLFF
TRBV7-6	.	TRBJ1-5	.	TGTGCCAGCAGCACTGGGACCGGGGGTCAGCCCCAGCATTTT	CASSTGTGGQPQHF
TRBV18	TRBD2	TRBJ2-1	.	TGTGCCAGCTCACGAGGACTAGCGGACTACAATGAGCAGTTCTTC	CASSRGLADYNEQFF
TRBV25-1	TRBD1	TRBJ1-2	.	TGTGCCAGCAGTGGGGGACAGGTTTATGGCTACACCTTC	CASSGGQVYGYTF
TRBV5-6	TRBD2	TRBJ2-1	.	TGTGCCAGCAGCTTGTTTGGCGGGGGAAACTCCTACAATGAGCAGTTCTTC	CASSLFGGGNSYNEQFF
TRBV9	.	TRBJ2-1	.	TGTGCCAGCAGCCTACGAGAGGGGGGGCGCGGTGAGCAGTTCTTC	CASSLREGGRGEQFF
TRBV15	.	TRBJ1-5	few	TGTGCCACCAGCAGAGGGTCGCGGGGGAGCAATCAGCCCCAGCATTTT	CATSRGSRGSNQPQHF
TRBV19	.	TRBJ1-5	.	TGTGCCAGTAGTATAACAGGGTCTCAGCCCCAGCATTTT	CASSITGSQPQHF
TRBV6-6	.	TRBJ1-5	medium-sized	TGTGCCGGGACTTTCAGTCACAATCAGCCCCAGCATTTT	CAGTFSHNQPQHF
TRBV10-1	.	TRBJ2-1	once	TGCGCCAGCTCGACAGCCCCGCAAGGTGCTCGTAGTGAGCAGTTCTTC	CASSTAPQGARSEQFF
TRBV11-2	TRBD1	TRBJ2-7	.	TGTGCCAGCAGCGCCAACCGACAGGGCCCTTTTGGCTACGAGCAGTACTTC	CASSANRQGPFGYEQYF
TRBV5-1	.	TRBJ2-3	once	TGCGCCAGCAGCTTCCGGGTTCCATCTCGAGATACGCAGTATTTT	CASSFRVPSRDTQYF
TRBV5-1	TRBD2	TRBJ2-1	.	TGCGCCAGCAGCTTGGGACTAGCGGGGACTGAGCAGTTCTTC	CASSLGLAGTEQFF
TRBV10-3	.	TRBJ1-1	once	TGTGCCATCAGTGACCCGACAGTGAACACTGAAGCTTTCTTT	CAISDPTVNTEAFF
TRBV28	TRBD1	TRBJ1-1	.	TGTGCCAGCAGTCCGGCAGGACAGGGGGGCTCTGAAGCTTTCTTT	CASSPAGQGGSEAFF
TRBV10-2	.	TRBJ1-6	.	TGCGCCAGCAGTGTCGGTAATTCACCCCTCCACTTT	CASSVGNSPLHF